These 9 T cell receptor beta chains were sequenced from one sample in a study of blood T cell repertoires in COVID-19. Some clones are missing from TCRdb's copy, which holds only in-frame ones; the method was immunoSEQ multiplex PCR. Of 200,000 to 250,000 clones in the sample, around 80% are singletons; the top ten hold 7% to 8.5%. Sequenced: peripheral blood. Every receptor here comes from a woman aged 70-85 years with acute or convalescent COVID-19.

In this sample, this clone turned up a few times. This sequence joins TRBV5-5 and TRBJ1-6, with 7 bases lining up with TRBD1. This CDR3 contains 18 residues. V trimming: 4 bases; J trimming: 0 bases; junction bases outside the gene matches: 10. Germline-derived CDR1 and CDR2 are SGHKS and YYEKEE (reference sequence). The CDR3 spells CASSPGTAIISYNSPLHF. The DNA for the CDR3 is TGTGCCAGCAGCCCCGGGACAGCCATAATCTCCTATAATTCACCCCTCCACTTT.

V gene TRBV19 combines with J gene TRBJ1-1; no definite D call. This CDR3 spans 11 amino acids. V was pared by 5 bases and J by 6 bases, with 7 bases between. CDR1 LNHDA and CDR2 SQIVND come from the germline V gene (reference sequence). The CDR3 protein is CASSVSAEAFF. CDR3 bases: TGTGCCAGTAGTGTCAGCGCTGAAGCTTTCTTT.

The V call is TRBV7-3, the J call TRBJ2-5; 7 bases match TRBD2. J was trimmed by 5 bases and V by 6 bases; bases with no gene match: 6. CDR1 is SGHTA and CDR2 is FQGTGA in the germline V gene. This CDR3 spans 13 amino acids. CDR3 DNA: TGTGCCAGCAGTGGGGACTACATGGAGACCCAGTACTTC. This gives the protein CASSGDYMETQYF.

The chain recombines TRBV6-5 with TRBJ1-4, with 8 bases fitting TRBD1. There are 14 residues in the CDR3. Germline CDR1 and CDR2: MNHEY and SVGAGI. Unmatched junction bases numbered 5, after V lost 4 bases and J lost 7 bases. CDR3 DNA: TGTGCCAGCAGTTCGGGACAGGCGGGTGAAAAACTGTTTTTT. Residues: CASSSGQAGEKLFF.

V gene TRBV7-9 combines with J gene TRBJ1-1, with TRBD1 as a possible D gene (6 bases). The ends were cut back, 3 bases at V and 11 bases at J, with 10 bases in the middle. CDR1 and CDR2 (germline): SEHNR, FQNEAQ (reference sequence). The CDR3 is 11 residues long. The chain's CDR3 is CASSFGGEAFF. CDR3 nucleotides: TGTGCCAGCAGCTTTGGGGGCGAGGCTTTCTTT.

The CDR3 is CASSPTDSWGGYTF. In DNA form, the CDR3 reads TGTGCCAGTAGTCCTACTGACAGCTGGGGTGGCTACACCTTC. The rearrangement links TRBV19 to TRBJ1-2, with a possible D match to TRBD1 (5 bases). The CDR3 runs 14 residues. V lost 5 bases and J 7 bases, leaving 17 bases between the germline ends. The germline CDR1 and CDR2 sequences are LNHDA and SQIVND (reference sequence).

This clone was counted a single time. The CDR3 protein is CASSAQGQPQHF. CDR3 nucleotide sequence: TGTGCCAGCAGCGCCCAGGGTCAGCCCCAGCATTTT. The gene calls are TRBV21-1 and TRBJ1-5; TRBD1 is taken as the D call from the table, unchecked against the DNA. TRBV21-1 is an annotated pseudogene. The CDR3 sequence is 12 residues long.

The chain combines TRBV4-1 with TRBJ2-5; 10 bases line up with TRBD2. CDR3 size: 16 residues. The junction had 5 bases not matched to a gene; V was cut back by 1 base and J by 3 bases. From germline, CDR1 is MGHRA and CDR2 YSYEKL. CDR3 protein: CASSQGLAGGKETQYF. The CDR3 DNA reads as TGCGCCAGCAGCCAAGGGTTAGCGGGGGGAAAAGAGACCCAGTACTTC.

This clone was seen a handful of times. The rearrangement uses TRBV7-8 and TRBJ1-3; D gene unclear. The CDR3 runs to 16 residues. Germline V gene sequence: CDR1 SGHVS, CDR2 FQNEAQ. V dropped 3 bases and J dropped 0 bases, with 12 bases sitting between them. CDR3 loop: CASSFSYGSSGNTIYF. The CDR3 coding sequence is TGTGCCAGCAGCTTCTCGTATGGGAGCTCTGGAAACACCATATATTTT.